The 24 T cell receptor beta chains below were found in one sample sequenced in a study of beta chain features in type 1 diabetes (dated by TCRdb to 2016 to 2019). Overall results and qualifications from the work: A moderate but significant shortening of TCRB CDR3 length was observed in type 1 diabetes patients in all four CD4+ subsets.

Their antigens are not known. The library was generated by the immunoSEQ multiplex PCR assay. The High Capacity cDNA Reverse Transcription Kit was used to reverse transcribe all of the isolated RNA, meaning that expressed TCRB transcripts were what got sequenced. TCRdb's version of the immuneACCESS table is confined to in-frame rearrangements and falls short of the full clone set. An unresolved V gene accounts for under half of the shortfall where checked; the remainder is of unknown origin. The sample includes roughly 730,000 clones, with about an eighth observed a single time. Together, the top ten hold approximately 0.02% of the sample. The specimen sequenced was naive CD4+ T cells from blood. This sample's cell subset or site label indicates: true naive CD4+ T cells. The origin of the receptors is a young man with type 1 diabetes.

The sample holds a few counts of this clone. The chain is built from TRBV13 and TRBJ1-1; 9 bases map to TRBD1. The germline CDR1 and CDR2 sequences are PRHDT and FYEKMQ (reference sequence). The CDR3 totals 15 residues. V was clipped by 3 bases and J by 1 base; unmatched bases: 3. CDR3 DNA sequence: TGTGCCAGCAGCTTCGAGGACAGGGGGAACACTGAAGCTTTCTTT. It codes for CASSFEDRGNTEAFF.

The chain carries TRBV5-1 and TRBJ2-3, with no clear D. V dropped 4 bases and J dropped 6 bases, with 12 bases sitting between them. CDR1 is SGHRS, CDR2 YFSETQ, per germline. This CDR3 contains 13 residues. The CDR3 here is CASSLGSRDTQYF. The CDR3 coding sequence is TGCGCCAGCAGCCTGGGCTCGAGGGATACGCAGTATTTT.

The chain links TRBV15 to TRBJ1-3; D ambiguous. V was pared by 1 base and J by 0 bases, with 13 bases between. There are 17 residues in the CDR3. Germline CDR1 LNHNV, CDR2 YYDKDF (reference sequence). CDR3 DNA sequence: TGTGCCACCAGCAGAGGTACTGGGCCCGACTCTGGAAACACCATATATTTT. Translated: CATSRGTGPDSGNTIYF.

J is TRBJ1-1 and V is TRBV6-1, with 7 bases fitting TRBD1. The germline CDR1 and CDR2 sequences are MNHNS and SASEGT. The J segment lost 0 bases and the V segment lost 6 bases, leaving 4 bases of the junction unmatched. The CDR3 is 14 amino acids. The CDR3 loop reads CASRRGQMNTEAFF. CDR3 bases: TGTGCCAGCAGGAGGGGACAGATGAACACTGAAGCTTTCTTT.

The chain links TRBV19 to TRBJ2-7, with a tentative D call TRBD1 (5 bases). Trimming cost V 9 bases and J 6 bases, with 18 bases left between them. From germline, CDR1 is LNHDA and CDR2 SQIVND (reference sequence). The CDR3 runs to 13 residues. CDR3 sequence reads: CASSQGNQGEQYF. The CDR3 DNA reads as TGTGCCAGCTCGCAGGGAAACCAGGGCGAGCAGTACTTC.

The rearrangement links TRBV19 to TRBJ1-2; no firm D call. This CDR3 is built from 11 residues. Deletions cut 7 bases from V and 8 bases from J, with 11 bases between. Per germline, CDR1 LNHDA and CDR2 SQIVND (reference sequence). The CDR3 sequence: CASKTAMGYTF. CDR3 in DNA: TGTGCCAGTAAAACAGCTATGGGCTACACCTTC.

This clone was detected a few times. V usage is TRBV28 and J usage is TRBJ2-1; D gene uncertain. V was pared by 5 bases and J by 0 bases, with 14 bases between. The length of the CDR3 is 16 residues. Germline V lookup: CDR1 MDHEN, CDR2 SYDVKM. As DNA, the CDR3 is TGTGCCAGCAGTCCCCCAGCCGCCAGCTCCTACAATGAGCAGTTCTTC. It yields the protein CASSPPAASSYNEQFF.

This sequence joins TRBV9 and TRBJ2-5; TRBD1 is a possible D gene (6 bases). Trimming pared 0 bases from V and 1 base from J, leaving 13 bases between. The CDR3 has 16 residues. Germline V lookup: CDR1 SGDLS, CDR2 YYNGEE. CDR3 nucleotide sequence: TGTGCCAGCAGCGTAGGCGCTACAGGGCTCCAAGAGACCCAGTACTTC. It yields the protein CASSVGATGLQETQYF.

The rearrangement joins TRBV5-1 to TRBJ2-2; 7 nucleotides match TRBD2. V dropped 4 bases and J dropped 1; count of bases not matched to a gene: 4. Germline CDR1 and CDR2: SGHRS and YFSETQ. The CDR3 extends over 15 amino acids. The CDR3 protein is CASSPRGENTGELFF. In nucleotides, the CDR3 is TGCGCCAGCAGCCCCCGGGGGGAGAACACCGGGGAGCTGTTTTTT. The whole variable domain, remainder taken from reference TRBV5-1 and TRBJ2-2, is KAGVTQTPRYLIKTRGQQVTLSCSPISGHRSVSWYQQTPGQGLQFLFEYFSETQRNKGNFPGRFSGRQFSNSRSEMNVSTLELGDSALYLCASSPRGENTGELFFGEGSRLTVL.

The chain joins TRBV25-1 to TRBJ1-5; D is perhaps TRBD1 (6 bases). Trimming shortened V by 6 bases and J by 1 base, and 16 bases separated the two germline ends. This CDR3 has 16 residues. Germline CDR1 and CDR2: MGHDK and SYGVNS. The CDR3 coding sequence is TGTGCCAGCAGCCCGGGGGGAGGGGGGAGCAATCAGCCCCAGCATTTT. This gives the protein CASSPGGGGSNQPQHF. Full variable domain (rest looked up from reference TRBV25-1 and TRBJ1-5): EADIYQTPRYLVIGTGKKITLECSQTMGHDKMYWYQQDPGMELHLIHYSYGVNSTEKGDLSSESTVSRIRTEHFPLTLESARPSHTSQYLCASSPGGGGSNQPQHFGDGTRLSIL.

J is TRBJ1-2 and V is TRBV19; D is possibly TRBD1 (5 bases). V lost 7 bases, J lost 5 bases, and 14 bases lay in between. Germline loops: CDR1 LNHDA, CDR2 SQIVND (reference sequence). The CDR3 spans 13 residues. The CDR3 loop is CASTETVEYGYTF. CDR3 sequence (DNA): TGTGCCAGTACCGAGACAGTGGAATATGGCTACACCTTC.

This chain links TRBV30 with TRBJ1-2, with a possible D match to TRBD1 (5 bases). There are 11 residues in the CDR3. Germline loops: CDR1 GTSNPN, CDR2 SVGIG (reference sequence). Trimming stripped 0 bases from V and 11 bases from J, with 10 bases between. The CDR3 spells CAWSVAGLYTF. The CDR3 region has the DNA TGTGCCTGGAGTGTAGCGGGGCTTTACACCTTC.

The chain joins TRBV5-1 to TRBJ2-7; D might be TRBD1 (6 bases). This CDR3 has 15 amino acids. V was pared by 0 bases and J by 5 bases, with 15 bases between. Per the germline V gene, CDR1 is SGHRS and CDR2 is YFSETQ. This CDR3 reads CASSLAPGTPNEQYF. As DNA, the CDR3 is TGCGCCAGCAGCTTGGCCCCTGGGACACCCAACGAGCAGTACTTC. Filled out from reference TRBV5-1 and TRBJ2-7, the complete variable domain reads KAGVTQTPRYLIKTRGQQVTLSCSPISGHRSVSWYQQTPGQGLQFLFEYFSETQRNKGNFPGRFSGRQFSNSRSEMNVSTLELGDSALYLCASSLAPGTPNEQYFGPGTRLTVT.

This clone has a handful of counts. This chain links TRBV4-1 with TRBJ1-2; TRBD1 agrees at 9 bases. Germline-derived CDR1 and CDR2 are MGHRA and YSYEKL. V lost 4 bases to trimming and J lost 4 bases; unmatched junction nucleotides: 10. The CDR3 contains 16 residues. The CDR3: CASSPQPGQGGYGYTF. The CDR3 region has the DNA TGCGCCAGCAGCCCCCAGCCGGGACAGGGAGGCTATGGCTACACCTTC.

V usage is TRBV30 and J usage is TRBJ1-1, with TRBD1 as a possible D gene (5 bases). The V gene's germline CDR1 is GTSNPN and CDR2 SVGIG (reference sequence). The CDR3 totals 13 residues. V shed 3 bases and J shed 4 bases, with 12 bases lying between them. CDR3 nucleotides: TGTGCCTGGAGAAAGGGGCAGGGCACTGAAGCTTTCTTT. This sequence encodes CAWRKGQGTEAFF.

This clone was observed a few times. CDR3 loop: CASSFGPNTGELFF. The CDR3 DNA sequence: TGTGCCAGCAGCTTCGGGCCAAACACCGGGGAGCTGTTTTTT. The rearrangement joins TRBV7-8 to TRBJ2-2; D not certain. V shed 3 bases and J shed 2 bases, with 7 bases lying between them. Germline V CDR1 and CDR2: SGHVS, FQNEAQ. The CDR3 length is 14 residues.

This clone was detected a few times. J is TRBJ2-1 and V is TRBV19; 11 nucleotides match TRBD1. The CDR3 has 14 residues. V was pared by 6 bases and J by 8 bases, with 6 bases of the junction left unmatched. Germline V gene data show CDR1 as LNHDA and CDR2 as SQIVND (reference sequence). Here the CDR3 reads CASSGTGGGDEQFF. In DNA, the CDR3 is TGTGCCAGTAGCGGGACAGGGGGAGGCGATGAGCAGTTCTTC.

There are a few counts of this clone. The chain is built from TRBV4-1 and TRBJ2-4, with a weak D call TRBD2 (5 bases). The germline V gene has CDR1 MGHRA and CDR2 YSYEKL. This CDR3 has 15 residues. V gave up 1 base and J gave up 0 bases, with 7 bases separating them. Written as DNA, the CDR3 is TGCGCCAGCAGCCAAGGGACTTTAGCCAAAAACATTCAGTACTTC. Translating gives CASSQGTLAKNIQYF.

The gene calls are TRBV7-2 and TRBJ2-3; D is ambiguous. The CDR3 contains 15 residues. Germline assignment: CDR1 SGHTA and CDR2 FQGNSA. Trimming pared 7 bases from V and 3 bases from J, leaving 17 bases between. The CDR3 here is CASTQPGQPTDTQYF. The CDR3 nucleotides read TGTGCCAGCACCCAGCCCGGCCAACCAACAGATACGCAGTATTTT.

The table lists this clone with a few counts. The chain links TRBV30 to TRBJ1-2; D gene unclear. V dropped 0 bases and J dropped 2 bases, with 10 bases sitting between them. The length of the CDR3 is 14 residues. The germline V gene has CDR1 GTSNPN and CDR2 SVGIG (reference sequence). The CDR3 DNA reads TGTGCCTGGAGTGTGAGGACTGGGAACTATGGCTACACCTTC. Amino acids: CAWSVRTGNYGYTF.

The chain links TRBV7-9 to TRBJ1-2; 9 bases align to TRBD1. Germline-derived CDR1 and CDR2 are SEHNR and FQNEAQ (reference sequence). The V and J ends lost 0 bases and 5 bases, in that order; junction bases with no gene match: 4. The CDR3 is 15 amino acids. CDR3 coding DNA: TGTGCCAGCAGCTTAGCGCTGGGACAGGGATATGGCTACACCTTC. As protein: CASSLALGQGYGYTF.

The chain has TRBV10-3 and TRBJ1-1; D perhaps matches TRBD1 (6 bases). CDR3 size: 16 residues. The V and J ends lost 10 bases and 4 bases respectively, with 25 bases between them. The germline V gene encodes CDR1 ENHRY and CDR2 SYGVKD. The CDR3 is CATRDSKTGGPTEAFF. The CDR3 DNA follows: TGTGCCACCAGAGACTCGAAGACAGGAGGCCCCACTGAAGCTTTCTTT.

This clone was found a few times. The chain uses TRBV2 and TRBJ2-2; D is unclear. In germline, CDR1 is SNHLY, CDR2 FYNNEI. Trimming stripped 8 bases from V and 4 bases from J, with 20 bases between. The CDR3 runs to 16 residues. CDR3 DNA sequence: TGTGCCAGCGACCTAGATCGACGGGTTCGCACCGGGGAGCTGTTTTTT. It codes for CASDLDRRVRTGELFF.

V gene TRBV6-5 combines with J gene TRBJ2-1; 8 bases are a match to TRBD2. Per the germline V gene, CDR1 is MNHEY and CDR2 is SVGAGI. The trim removed 2 bases at V and 2 bases at J, leaving 2 bases unmatched. CDR3 length equals 15 residues. This CDR3 is CASSYGGGTYNEQFF. The CDR3 DNA reads as TGTGCCAGCAGTTACGGCGGGGGGACCTACAATGAGCAGTTCTTC.